This TCR beta chain was retrieved from a study of long-term antiretroviral therapy in people with HIV. Study-level points and caveats: Post-ART diversity increased but stayed below transplant donor controls. Clones that had undergone expansion before ART dominated the repertoire at all time points. Among HIV repertoires, CDR3 length ranges were narrower than those of controls.

A note on this clone: Its antigen is undetermined.

Running of the v3.0 immunoSEQ assay took place at survey level. A per-sample goal of roughly 40,000-55,000 T-cell genomes was targeted by sequencing. TCRdb's copy holds only in-frame clones and misses some; the assay was immunoSEQ multiplex PCR. The table records just over 20,000 clones, 82% of them present only once. V was shortened by 5 bases and J by 0 bases, with 11 bases between the two germline ends. The CDR3 loop spans 14 amino acids. Germline CDR1 reads MNHNS; CDR2 reads SASEGT. The sequences come from unsorted PBMCs, collected 0.5 years after starting antiretroviral therapy. The clonotype comes from a man aged 18 to 30 with HIV. V usage is TRBV6-1 and J usage is TRBJ2-7; no clear D. CDR3 coding DNA: TGTGCCAGCAGTCTGGGAACCAGCTCCTACGAGCAGTACTTC. This gives the protein CASSLGTSSYEQYF.